This T cell receptor beta chain stems from a study of T-cell reconstitution after alpha-beta-depleted transplantation in children. Study-level results: T-cell counts and diversity at one year following transplant were attributed mainly to newly produced T cells. The high TCRbeta diversity at day 60 in some patients came from surviving recipient T cells and thymic progenitors. Alpha-beta T cells about two months after transplant reportedly derived from several hundred expanded graft clones.

Preparing the TCRbeta library involved the use of unique molecular identifiers. TCRdb called the PCR reads again in MiXCR, with one record for every CDR3 protein. In the table there are over 25,000 distinct CDR3 sequences, about 6.8% of which are singletons. V lost 3 bases and J lost 8; bases outside the gene matches: 6. The CDR3 has 14 amino acids. In germline, CDR1 is MDHEN, CDR2 SYDVKM. This clonotype was counted at least ten times. The antigen is unknown. The genes are TRBV28 and TRBJ2-1, with 8 bases lining up with TRBD1. The sequencing here drew on peripheral blood, taken 60 days after TCRalphabeta/CD19-depleted stem cell transplant. This receptor was obtained from a child in the first two years of life who had a stem cell transplant for acute myeloid leukemia, so the T cells may come from the graft donor. The CDR3 sequence: CASSFGQGGYEQFF. Written as DNA, the CDR3 is TGTGCCAGCAGTTTTGGACAGGGTGGCTATGAGCAGTTCTTC.